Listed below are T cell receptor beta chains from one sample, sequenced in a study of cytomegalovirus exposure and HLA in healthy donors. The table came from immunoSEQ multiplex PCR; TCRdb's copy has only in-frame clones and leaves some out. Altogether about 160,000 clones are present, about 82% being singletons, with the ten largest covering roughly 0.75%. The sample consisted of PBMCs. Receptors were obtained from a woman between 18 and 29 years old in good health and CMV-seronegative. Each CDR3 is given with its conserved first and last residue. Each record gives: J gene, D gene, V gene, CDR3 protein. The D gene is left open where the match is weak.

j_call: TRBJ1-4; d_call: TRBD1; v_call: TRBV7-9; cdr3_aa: CASSWGTGTTNEKLFF
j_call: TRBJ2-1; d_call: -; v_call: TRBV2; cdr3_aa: CASGGVHNNEQFF
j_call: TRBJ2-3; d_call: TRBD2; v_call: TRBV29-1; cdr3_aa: CSVETAGGGDTQYF
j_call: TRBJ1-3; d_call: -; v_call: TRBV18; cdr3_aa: CASSPQGNTIYF
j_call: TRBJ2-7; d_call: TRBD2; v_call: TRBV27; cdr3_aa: CASSLLAGGEYEQYF
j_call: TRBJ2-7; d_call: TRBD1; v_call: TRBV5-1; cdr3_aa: CASSFRDREYEQYF
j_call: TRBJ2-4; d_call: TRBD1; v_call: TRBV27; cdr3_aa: CASSPRDRAKNIQYF
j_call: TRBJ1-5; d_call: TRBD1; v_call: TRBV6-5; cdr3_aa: CARGVRDRGGQPQHF
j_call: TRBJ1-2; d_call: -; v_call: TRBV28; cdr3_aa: CASSTSPGETPPYGYTF
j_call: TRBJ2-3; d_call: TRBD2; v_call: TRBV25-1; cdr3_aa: CASSDKREGEDGTDTQYF
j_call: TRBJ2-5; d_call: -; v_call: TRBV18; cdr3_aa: CASSFDRETQYF
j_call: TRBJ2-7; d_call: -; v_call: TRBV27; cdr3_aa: CASSGAGGFYEQYF
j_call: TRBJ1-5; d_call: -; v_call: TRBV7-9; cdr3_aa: CASSPGGGQPQHF
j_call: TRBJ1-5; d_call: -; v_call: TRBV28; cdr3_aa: CATTGGFQPQHF
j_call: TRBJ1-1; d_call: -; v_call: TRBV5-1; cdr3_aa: CASSHWRGRAEAFF
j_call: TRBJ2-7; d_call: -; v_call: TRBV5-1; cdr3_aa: CASSLSSSSSYEQYF
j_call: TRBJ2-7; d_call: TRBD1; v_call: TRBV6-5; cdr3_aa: CASKPGQGSPYEQYF
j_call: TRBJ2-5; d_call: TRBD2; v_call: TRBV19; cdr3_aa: CASSIRPGSISGIGKTQYF
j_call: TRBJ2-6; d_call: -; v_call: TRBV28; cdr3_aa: CASRRQVPGSGANVLTF
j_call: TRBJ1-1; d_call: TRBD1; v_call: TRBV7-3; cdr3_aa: CSSSLLTVTGTAGIF
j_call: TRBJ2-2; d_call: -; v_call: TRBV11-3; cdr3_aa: CASSSGTGRNTGELFF
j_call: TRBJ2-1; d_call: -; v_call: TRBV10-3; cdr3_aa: CAISQDYEQFF
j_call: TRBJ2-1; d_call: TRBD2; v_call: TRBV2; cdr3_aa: CASNPPIAGVIYEQFF
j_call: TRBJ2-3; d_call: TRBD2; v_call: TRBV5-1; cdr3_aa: CASSRGLDRDTQYF
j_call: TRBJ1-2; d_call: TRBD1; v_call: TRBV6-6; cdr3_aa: CASRTGNYGYTF
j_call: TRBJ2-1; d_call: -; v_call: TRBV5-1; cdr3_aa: CASSYRDNNEQFF
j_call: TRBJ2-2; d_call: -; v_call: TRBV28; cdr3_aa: CASSLSAWAIANTGELFF
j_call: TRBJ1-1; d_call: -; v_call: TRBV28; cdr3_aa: CATGVLDTEAFF
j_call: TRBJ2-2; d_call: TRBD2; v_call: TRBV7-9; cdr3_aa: CAGLSRLAGNRELFF
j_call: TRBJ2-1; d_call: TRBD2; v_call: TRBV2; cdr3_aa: CASDSGSYNKQFF
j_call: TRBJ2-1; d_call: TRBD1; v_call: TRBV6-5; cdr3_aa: CASRSTGGAENEQFF
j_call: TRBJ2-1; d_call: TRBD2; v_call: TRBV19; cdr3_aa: CASRNPIAGGDNEQFF
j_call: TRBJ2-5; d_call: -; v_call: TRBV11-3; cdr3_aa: CASSLGQNQETQYF
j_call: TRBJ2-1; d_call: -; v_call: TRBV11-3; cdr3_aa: CASSLISSSYNEQFF
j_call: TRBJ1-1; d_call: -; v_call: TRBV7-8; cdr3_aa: CASSAGQEAFF
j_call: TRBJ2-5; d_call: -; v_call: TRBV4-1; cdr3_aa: CASSQPGLETQYF
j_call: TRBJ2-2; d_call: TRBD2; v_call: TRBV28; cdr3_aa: CASRVFSGTTGELFF
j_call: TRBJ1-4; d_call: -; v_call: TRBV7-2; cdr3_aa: CASSPSGALNEKLFF
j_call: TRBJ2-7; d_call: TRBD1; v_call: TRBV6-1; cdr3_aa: CASSEGGQGAEQYF
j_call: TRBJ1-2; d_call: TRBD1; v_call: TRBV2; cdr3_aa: CASKGTGSDYGYTF
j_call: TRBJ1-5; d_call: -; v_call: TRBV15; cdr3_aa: CATSGQNQPQHF
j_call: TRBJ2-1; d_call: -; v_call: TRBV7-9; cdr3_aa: CASSYKLGGDSTYNEQFF
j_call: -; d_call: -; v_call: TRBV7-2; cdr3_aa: CASSQDPLYEQYF
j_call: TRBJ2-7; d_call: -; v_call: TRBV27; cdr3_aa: CASSNRVLGSYEQYF
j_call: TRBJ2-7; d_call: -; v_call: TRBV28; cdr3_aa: CASSRHRDFYEQYF
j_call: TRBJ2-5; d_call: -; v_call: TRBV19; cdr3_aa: CASSRQYQETQYF
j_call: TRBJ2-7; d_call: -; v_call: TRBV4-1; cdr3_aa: CASSQGLAGDEQYF
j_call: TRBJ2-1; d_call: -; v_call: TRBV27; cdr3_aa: CASSLRLSNEQFF